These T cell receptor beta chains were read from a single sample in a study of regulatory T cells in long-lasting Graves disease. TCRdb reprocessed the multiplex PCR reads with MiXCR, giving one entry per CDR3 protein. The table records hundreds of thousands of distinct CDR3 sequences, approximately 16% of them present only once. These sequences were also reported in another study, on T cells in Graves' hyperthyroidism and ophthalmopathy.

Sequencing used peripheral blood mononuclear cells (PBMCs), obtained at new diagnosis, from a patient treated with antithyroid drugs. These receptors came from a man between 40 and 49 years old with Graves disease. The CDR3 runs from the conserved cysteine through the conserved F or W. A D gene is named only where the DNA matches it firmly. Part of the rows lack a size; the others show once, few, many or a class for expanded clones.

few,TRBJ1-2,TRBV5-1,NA,CASSLEGIYGYTF,TGCGCCAGCAGCTTGGAAGGTATCTATGGCTACACCTTC
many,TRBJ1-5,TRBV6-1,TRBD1,CASSETGGPLQPQHF,TGTGCCAGCAGTGAGACAGGGGGCCCTCTTCAGCCCCAGCATTTT
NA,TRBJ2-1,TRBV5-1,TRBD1,CASRGTGGYYNEQFF,TGCGCCAGCAGGGGAACAGGGGGATACTACAATGAGCAGTTCTTC
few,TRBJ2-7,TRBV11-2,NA,CASSPGSGPSYEQYF,TGTGCCAGCAGCCCAGGCAGTGGACCCTCCTACGAGCAGTACTTC
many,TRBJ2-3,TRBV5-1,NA,CASSVDRGQDTQYF,TGCGCCAGCAGTGTGGACAGAGGTCAAGATACGCAGTATTTT
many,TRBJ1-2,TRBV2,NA,CASRETALNGYTF,TGTGCCAGCAGGGAGACAGCGTTAAATGGCTACACCTTC
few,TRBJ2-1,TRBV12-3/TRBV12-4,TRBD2,CASSLSSGGPYGEQFF,TGTGCCAGCAGTCTGTCTAGCGGGGGCCCCTACGGTGAGCAGTTCTTC
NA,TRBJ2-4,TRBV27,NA,CASSPQGPGNIQYF,TGTGCCAGCAGTCCCCAGGGTCCTGGGAACATTCAGTACTTC
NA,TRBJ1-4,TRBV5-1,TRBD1,CASSLDSHRGQNEKLFF,TGCGCCAGCAGCTTGGATTCTCACAGGGGGCAAAATGAAAAACTGTTTTTT
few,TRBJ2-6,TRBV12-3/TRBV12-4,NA,CASSLWGAGSGANVLTF,TGTGCCAGCAGTTTGTGGGGGGCTGGCTCTGGGGCCAACGTCCTGACTTTC
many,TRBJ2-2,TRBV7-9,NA,CASSKIYRGERDTGELFF,TGTGCCAGCAGCAAGATTTATAGGGGGGAGCGTGACACCGGGGAGCTGTTTTTT
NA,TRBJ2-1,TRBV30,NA,CAWSVNEQFF,TGTGCCTGGAGTGTGAATGAGCAGTTCTTC
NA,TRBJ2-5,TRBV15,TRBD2,CATSPAGGRKTQYF,TGTGCCACCAGTCCGGCGGGGGGGCGGAAGACCCAGTACTTC
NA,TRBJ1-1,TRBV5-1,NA,CASSLAPRAAEAFF,TGCGCCAGCAGCTTGGCACCGAGGGCCGCTGAAGCTTTCTTT
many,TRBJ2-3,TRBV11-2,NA,CASSPDGLSTDTQYF,TGTGCCAGCAGCCCCGACGGCCTGAGCACAGATACGCAGTATTTT
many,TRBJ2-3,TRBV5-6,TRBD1,CASSPKDRGADTQYF,TGTGCCAGCAGCCCAAAAGACAGGGGAGCGGATACGCAGTATTTT
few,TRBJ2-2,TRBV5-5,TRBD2,CASSMGGYTGGANTGELFF,TGTGCCAGCAGCATGGGAGGCTATACTGGGGGGGCGAACACCGGGGAGCTGTTTTTT
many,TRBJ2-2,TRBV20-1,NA,CSASVRANTGELFF,TGCAGTGCTAGCGTCAGAGCGAACACCGGGGAGCTGTTTTTT
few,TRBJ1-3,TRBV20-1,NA,CSARTTDTGNTIYF,TGCAGTGCTAGAACAACAGATACTGGAAACACCATATATTTT
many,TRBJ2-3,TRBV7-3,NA,CASSLGRGGDTQYF,TGTGCCAGCAGCTTAGGCCGGGGTGGGGATACGCAGTATTTT
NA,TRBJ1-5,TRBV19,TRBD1,CASSIVRQGAGQPQHF,TGTGCCAGTAGTATAGTAAGACAGGGGGCAGGTCAGCCCCAGCATTTT
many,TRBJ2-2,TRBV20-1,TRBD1,CSAREAGTGSGELFF,TGCAGTGCTAGAGAGGCGGGGACAGGGAGCGGGGAGCTGTTTTTT
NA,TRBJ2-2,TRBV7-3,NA,CASSLTENTGELFF,TGTGCCAGCAGCTTAACAGAAAACACCGGGGAGCTGTTTTTT
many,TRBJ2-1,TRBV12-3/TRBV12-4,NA,CASRGIRSGEQFF,TGTGCCAGCAGGGGGATCAGGTCAGGTGAGCAGTTCTTC
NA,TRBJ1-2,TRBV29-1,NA,CSVGEGLHGYTF,TGCAGCGTTGGGGAGGGCTTGCATGGCTACACCTTC
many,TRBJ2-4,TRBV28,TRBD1,CASSLQGAVKNIQYF,TGTGCCAGCAGTTTACAGGGGGCGGTCAAAAACATTCAGTACTTC
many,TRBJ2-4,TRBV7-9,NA,CASSSTLAKNIQYF,TGTGCCAGCAGCTCGACATTAGCCAAAAACATTCAGTACTTC
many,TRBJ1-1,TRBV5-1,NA,CASSLDPNGPEAFF,TGCGCCAGCAGCTTGGATCCTAACGGCCCTGAAGCTTTCTTT
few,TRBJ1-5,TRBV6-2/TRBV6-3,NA,CASWEGSNQPQHF,TGTGCCAGCTGGGAAGGTTCCAATCAGCCCCAGCATTTT
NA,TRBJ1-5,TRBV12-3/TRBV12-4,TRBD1,CASSSLDRGRVAGNQPQHF,TGTGCCAGCAGTTCCTTAGACAGGGGTCGCGTTGCGGGCAATCAGCCCCAGCATTTT
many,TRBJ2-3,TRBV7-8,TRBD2,CASRERGLGTDTQYF,TGTGCCAGCAGGGAGCGGGGGTTGGGCACAGATACGCAGTATTTT
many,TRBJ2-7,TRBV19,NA,CATWDGAYEQYF,TGTGCGACGTGGGACGGAGCCTACGAGCAGTACTTC
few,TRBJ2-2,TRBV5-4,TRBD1,CASSLAGGQGLTGELFF,TGTGCCAGCAGCTTGGCCGGGGGACAGGGGCTCACCGGGGAGCTGTTTTTT
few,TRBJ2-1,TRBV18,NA,CASSPGGAANEQLF,TGTGCCAGCTCACCGGGTGGGGCGGCCAATGAGCAGCTCTTC
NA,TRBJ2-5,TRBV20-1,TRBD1,CSARPRTGLETQYF,TGCAGTGCTAGACCAAGGACAGGGCTTGAGACCCAGTACTTC
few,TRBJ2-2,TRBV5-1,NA,CASSRGPTGELFF,TGCGCCAGCAGCCGGGGGCCCACCGGGGAGCTGTTTTTT
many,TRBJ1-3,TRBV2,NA,CASSEGPYSGNTIYF,TGTGCCAGCAGTGAGGGGCCCTACTCTGGAAACACCATATATTTT
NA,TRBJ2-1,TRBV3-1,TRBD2,CASSRGRAVNEQFF,TGTGCCAGCAGCCGCGGGAGGGCCGTTAATGAGCAGTTCTTC
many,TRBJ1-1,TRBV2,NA,CASRNRATTEAFF,TGTGCCAGCAGGAACAGGGCGACCACTGAAGCTTTCTTT
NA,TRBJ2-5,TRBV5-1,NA,CASSRLECF,TGCGCCAGCAGTCGCCTGGAGTGCTTC
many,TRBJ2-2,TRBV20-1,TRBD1,CSARDTGTGAGELFF,TGCAGTGCTAGAGACACCGGGACAGGGGCCGGGGAGCTGTTTTTT
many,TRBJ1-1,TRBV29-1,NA,CSVGSWEAFF,TGCAGCGTTGGATCCTGGGAAGCTTTCTTT
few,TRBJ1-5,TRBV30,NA,CAPPRVEQPQHF,TGTGCCCCCCCCAGGGTAGAACAGCCCCAGCATTTT
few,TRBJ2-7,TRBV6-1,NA,CASTQRGFRDYEQYF,TGTGCCAGCACCCAAAGAGGCTTCCGGGACTACGAGCAGTACTTC
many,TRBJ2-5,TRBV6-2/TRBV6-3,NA,CASSYEGPETQYF,TGTGCCAGCAGTTACGAGGGTCCAGAGACCCAGTACTTC